This T cell receptor (beta chain) was sequenced in a study of T cell clonotyping in hematopoietic cell transplantation. Study overall: Recipient samples before transplant were obtained post-cytoreduction. Study conclusions and caveats: After transplant, recipient diversity fell while pathologically expanded clonotypes grew through day 180. At the given depth, recipient repertoires were over 95% de novo clonotypes.

As to time point: recipient sample about 28 days before transplant, after cytoreduction. Recipients were bled about 28 days pretransplant and at posttransplant days 30, 100, 180. This clone was picked up a small number of times. Antigen: not known. The germline gives CDR1 LGHNA, CDR2 YSLEER. Trimming removed 3 bases at V and 4 bases at J, with 15 bases between. CDR3 length: 15 amino acids. The assay was immunoSEQ multiplex PCR, and TCRdb's table has in-frame clones only and misses some. The data contain approximately 26,000 clones, about 79% of them singletons. V usage is TRBV4-3 and J usage is TRBJ1-2, with D possibly TRBD1 on 5 matching bases. Sequenced material: peripheral blood mononuclear cells, taken before stem cell transplant. The TCR comes from a woman aged 55-70 years with acute myeloid leukemia. Some clones in this sample may be carry-over from other donors' samples. CDR3 sequence (DNA): TGCGCCAGCAGCCAGGACGAGTTAGGGGCCTATGGCTACACCTTC. Translation gives CASSQDELGAYGYTF.